One sample yielded the 10 T cell receptor beta chains listed below, sequenced in a study of graft-versus-host responses after intestinal transplantation. No antigen is known for these receptors. The assay was immunoSEQ multiplex PCR, and TCRdb's table has in-frame clones only and misses some. The sample lists more than 70,000 clones, about nine tenths occurring once. This specimen consisted of unstimulated CD4+ T cells sorted from spleen or lymph node cells, obtained before intestinal transplant. The receptors here all came from a human donor who received an intestinal transplant.

The chain combines TRBV6-1 with TRBJ2-7; the match to TRBD1 covers 7 bases. The ends lost 2 bases at V and 4 bases at J; junction bases unmatched: 8. Looked up from germline, CDR1 is MNHNS and CDR2 is SASEGT. CDR3 length equals 15 residues. CDR3 amino acids: CASSELGSTGYEQYF. CDR3 nucleotide sequence: TGTGCCAGCAGTGAACTGGGTTCGACAGGGTACGAGCAGTACTTC.

The chain couples TRBV6-5 to TRBJ1-5; a possible D gene is TRBD1 (5 bases). V was trimmed by 2 bases and J by 2 bases, leaving 10 bases between them. The CDR3 is made up of 15 amino acids. Per germline, CDR1 MNHEY and CDR2 SVGAGI. CDR3 coding DNA: TGTGCCAGCAGTTACAGGGGTCAAGGCAATCAGCCCCAGCATTTT. Amino acid sequence: CASSYRGQGNQPQHF.

This clone was seen once. This chain joins TRBV2 and TRBJ2-7; D not resolved. This CDR3 has 14 amino acids. V lost 2 bases, J lost 3 bases, and 11 bases lay in between. In germline, CDR1 is SNHLY, CDR2 FYNNEI. The CDR3 spells CASSELWQDYEQYF. DNA of the CDR3: TGTGCCAGCAGTGAACTTTGGCAAGACTACGAGCAGTACTTC. The variable domain in full, with the rest retrieved from reference TRBV2 and TRBJ2-7, is EPEVTQTPSHQVTQMGQEVILRCVPISNHLYFYWYRQILGQKVEFLVSFYNNEISEKSEIFDDQFSVERPDGSNFTLKIRSTKLEDSAMYFCASSELWQDYEQYFGPGTRLTVT.

The V call is TRBV19, the J call TRBJ1-5; 7 bases align to TRBD1. CDR1 and CDR2 from the germline V gene are LNHDA and SQIVND (reference sequence). The CDR3 spans 16 residues. The ends lost 5 bases at V and 7 bases at J; junction bases unmatched: 14. The CDR3 nucleotides are TGTGCCAGTAGTTCCCGGACAGGACAAGGCGGCCAGCCCCAGCATTTT. This translates into CASSSRTGQGGQPQHF.

This CDR3 is CASSERLAGLSNTGELFF. The CDR3 nucleotides read TGTGCCAGCAGTGAAAGGCTAGCGGGGCTATCGAACACCGGGGAGCTGTTTTTT. The chain is built from TRBV2 and TRBJ2-2, with 9 bases identical to TRBD2. The CDR3 loop spans 18 amino acids. Trimming took 2 bases from V and 0 from J; bases not matched to a gene: 7. CDR1 and CDR2 from the germline V gene are SNHLY and FYNNEI.

The chain recombines TRBV6-6 with TRBJ1-1; 10 bases map to TRBD1. CDR1 MNHNY and CDR2 SVGAGI come from the germline V gene (reference sequence). Trimming cost V 6 bases and J 5 bases; bases outside gene matches: 6. CDR3 length: 14 amino acids. The CDR3 is CASSRQGASTEAFF. The CDR3 DNA reads TGTGCCAGCAGCCGACAGGGGGCCAGTACTGAAGCTTTCTTT.

This chain links TRBV5-1 with TRBJ1-6; the match to TRBD1 covers 7 bases. The CDR3 totals 15 residues. V lost 5 bases, J lost 7 bases, and 9 bases stayed unmatched. Germline V lookup: CDR1 SGHRS, CDR2 YFSETQ. The CDR3 reads CASSLSTGLNSPLHF. DNA for the CDR3: TGCGCCAGCAGTTTGTCGACAGGGCTCAATTCACCCCTCCACTTT. The entire variable domain, with the rest obtained from reference TRBV5-1 and TRBJ1-6, is as follows: KAGVTQTPRYLIKTRGQQVTLSCSPISGHRSVSWYQQTPGQGLQFLFEYFSETQRNKGNFPGRFSGRQFSNSRSEMNVSTLELGDSALYLCASSLSTGLNSPLHFGNGTRLTVT.

The V call is TRBV9, the J call TRBJ2-1; TRBD1 agrees at 11 bases. Germline V gene sequence: CDR1 SGDLS, CDR2 YYNGEE. V lost 3 bases to trimming and J lost 6 bases; unmatched junction nucleotides: 5. This CDR3 has 15 residues. CDR3 amino acids: CASSADGQGANEQFF. Here the CDR3 DNA reads TGTGCCAGCAGCGCCGACGGACAGGGGGCCAATGAGCAGTTCTTC.

V is TRBV18 and J is TRBJ1-5; weak D call: TRBD1 (5 bases). The CDR3 covers 17 residues. Trimming stripped 8 bases from V and 0 bases from J, with 20 bases between. Germline V gene lookup returns CDR1 KGHSH and CDR2 LQKENI. CDR3 region: CASAGGAVLDSNQPQHF. In DNA, the CDR3 is TGTGCCAGCGCCGGGGGTGCGGTCCTCGATAGCAATCAGCCCCAGCATTTT.

CDR3 sequence reads: CASSQDWTSATYEQYF. The CDR3 nucleotides are TGCGCCAGCAGCCAAGACTGGACTAGCGCAACCTACGAGCAGTACTTC. The rearrangement uses TRBV4-1 and TRBJ2-7; 9 bases fit TRBD2. CDR1 and CDR2 (germline): MGHRA, YSYEKL. This CDR3 comprises 16 residues. The trim removed 0 bases at V and 2 bases at J, leaving 5 bases unmatched.